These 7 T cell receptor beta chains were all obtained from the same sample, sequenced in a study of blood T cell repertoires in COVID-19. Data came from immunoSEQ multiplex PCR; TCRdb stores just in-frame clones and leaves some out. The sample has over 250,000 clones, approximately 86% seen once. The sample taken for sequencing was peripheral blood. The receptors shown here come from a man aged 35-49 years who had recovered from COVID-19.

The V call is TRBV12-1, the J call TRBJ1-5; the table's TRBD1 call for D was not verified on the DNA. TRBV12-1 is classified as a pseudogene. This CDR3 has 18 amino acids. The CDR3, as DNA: TGTGCCAGCAGCCTGCCGGGACATAACGACGATAGCAATCAGCCCCAGCATTTT. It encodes CASSLPGHNDDSNQPQHF.

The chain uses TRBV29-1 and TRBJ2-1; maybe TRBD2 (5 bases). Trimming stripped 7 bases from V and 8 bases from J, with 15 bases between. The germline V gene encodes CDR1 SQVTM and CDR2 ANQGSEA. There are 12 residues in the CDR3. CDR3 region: CSGDPGLDEQFF. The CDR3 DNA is TGCAGCGGTGACCCCGGACTGGATGAGCAGTTCTTC.

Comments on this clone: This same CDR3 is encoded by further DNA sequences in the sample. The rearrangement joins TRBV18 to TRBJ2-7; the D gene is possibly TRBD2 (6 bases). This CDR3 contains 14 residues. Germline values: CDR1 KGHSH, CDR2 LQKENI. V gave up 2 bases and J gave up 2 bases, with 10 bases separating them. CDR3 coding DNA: TGTGCCAGCTCACCAGGTGGGGGGACCTACGAGCAGTACTTC. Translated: CASSPGGGTYEQYF.

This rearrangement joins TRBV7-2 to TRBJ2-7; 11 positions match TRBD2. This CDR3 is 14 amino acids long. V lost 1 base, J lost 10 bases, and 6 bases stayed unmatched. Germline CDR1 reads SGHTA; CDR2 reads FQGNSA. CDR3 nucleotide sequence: TGTGCCAGCAGCTTAGATAGCGGGGGGGCCGGTCAGTACTTC. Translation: CASSLDSGGAGQYF. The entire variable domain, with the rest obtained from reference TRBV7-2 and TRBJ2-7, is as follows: GAGVSQSPSNKVTEKGKDVELRCDPISGHTALYWYRQSLGQGLEFLIYFQGNSAPDKSGLPSDRFSAERTGGSVSTLTIQRTQQEDSAVYLCASSLDSGGAGQYFGPGTRLTVT.

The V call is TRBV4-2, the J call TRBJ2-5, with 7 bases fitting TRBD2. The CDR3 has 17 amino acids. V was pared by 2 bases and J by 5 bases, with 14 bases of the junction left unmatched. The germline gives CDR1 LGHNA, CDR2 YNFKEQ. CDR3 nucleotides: TGTGCCAGCAGCCAATTGCGCGCGGGAGCCCTGTCGGAGACCCAGTACTTC. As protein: CASSQLRAGALSETQYF.

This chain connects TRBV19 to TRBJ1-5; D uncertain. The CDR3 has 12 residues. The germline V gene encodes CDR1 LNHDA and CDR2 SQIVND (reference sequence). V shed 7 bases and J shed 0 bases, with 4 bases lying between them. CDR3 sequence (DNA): TGTGCCAGTACAGTTAGCAATCAGCCCCAGCATTTT. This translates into CASTVSNQPQHF.

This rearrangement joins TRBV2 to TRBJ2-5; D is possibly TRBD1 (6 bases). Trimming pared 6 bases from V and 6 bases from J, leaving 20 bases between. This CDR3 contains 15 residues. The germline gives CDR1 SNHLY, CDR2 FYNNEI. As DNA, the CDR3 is TGTGCCAGCAGGGGCCGCAGTGGGGGCACCCAGACCCAGTACTTC. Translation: CASRGRSGGTQTQYF.